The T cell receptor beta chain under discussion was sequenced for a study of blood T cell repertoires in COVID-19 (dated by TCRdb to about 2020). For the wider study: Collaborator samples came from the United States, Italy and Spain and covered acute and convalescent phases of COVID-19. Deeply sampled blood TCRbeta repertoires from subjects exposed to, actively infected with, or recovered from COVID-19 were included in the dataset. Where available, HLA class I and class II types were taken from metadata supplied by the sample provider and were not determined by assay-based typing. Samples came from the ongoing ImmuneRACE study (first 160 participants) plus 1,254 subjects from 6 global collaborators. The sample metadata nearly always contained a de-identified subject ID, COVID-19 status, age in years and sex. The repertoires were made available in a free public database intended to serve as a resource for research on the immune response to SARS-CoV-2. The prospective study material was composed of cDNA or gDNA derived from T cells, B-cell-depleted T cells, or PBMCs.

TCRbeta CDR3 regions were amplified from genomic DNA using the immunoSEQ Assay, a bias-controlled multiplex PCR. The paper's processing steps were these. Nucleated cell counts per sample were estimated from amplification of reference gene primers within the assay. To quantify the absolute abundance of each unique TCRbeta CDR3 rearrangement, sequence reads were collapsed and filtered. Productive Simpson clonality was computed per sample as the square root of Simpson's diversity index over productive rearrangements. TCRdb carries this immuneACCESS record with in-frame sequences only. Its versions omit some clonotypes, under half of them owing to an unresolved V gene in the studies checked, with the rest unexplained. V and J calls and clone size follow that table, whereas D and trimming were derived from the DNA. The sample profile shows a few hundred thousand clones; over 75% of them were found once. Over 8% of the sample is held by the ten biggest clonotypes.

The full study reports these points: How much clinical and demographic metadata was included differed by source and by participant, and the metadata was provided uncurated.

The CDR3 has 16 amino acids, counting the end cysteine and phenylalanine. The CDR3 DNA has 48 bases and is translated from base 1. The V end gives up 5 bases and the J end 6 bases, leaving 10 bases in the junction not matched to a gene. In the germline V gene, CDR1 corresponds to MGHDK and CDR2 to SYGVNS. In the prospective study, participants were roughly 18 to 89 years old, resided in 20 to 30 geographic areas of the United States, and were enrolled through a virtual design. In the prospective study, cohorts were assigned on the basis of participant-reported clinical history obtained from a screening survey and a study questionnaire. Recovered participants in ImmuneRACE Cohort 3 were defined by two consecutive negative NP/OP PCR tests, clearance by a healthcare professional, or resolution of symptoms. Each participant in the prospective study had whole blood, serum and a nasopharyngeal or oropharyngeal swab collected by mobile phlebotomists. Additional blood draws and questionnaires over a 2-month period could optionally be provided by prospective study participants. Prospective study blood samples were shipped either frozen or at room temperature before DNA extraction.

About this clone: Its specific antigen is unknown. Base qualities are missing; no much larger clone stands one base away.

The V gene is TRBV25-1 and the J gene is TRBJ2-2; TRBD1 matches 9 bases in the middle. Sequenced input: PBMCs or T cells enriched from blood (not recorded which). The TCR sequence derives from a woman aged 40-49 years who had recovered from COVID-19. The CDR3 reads CASSKIPGQGPGELFF. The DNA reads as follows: TGTGCCAGCAGTAAGATCCCGGGACAGGGACCCGGGGAGCTGTTTTTT. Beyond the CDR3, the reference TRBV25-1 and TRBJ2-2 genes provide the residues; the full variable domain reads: EADIYQTPRYLVIGTGKKITLECSQTMGHDKMYWYQQDPGMELHLIHYSYGVNSTEKGDLSSESTVSRIRTEHFPLTLESARPSHTSQYLCASSKIPGQGPGELFFGEGSRLTVL.